A single sample is the source of the 3 T cell receptor beta chains below, sequenced in a study of blood T cell repertoires in COVID-19. TCRdb's copy holds only in-frame clones and misses some; the assay was immunoSEQ multiplex PCR. The sample lists 95,000 to 150,000 clones, 60% to 80% occurring once. The sample comprised peripheral blood. The receptors come from a man aged 55 to 70 with acute or convalescent COVID-19.

For the CDR3, the DNA is TGTGCCAGCAGCTCAGGGCCTAGCGGGAGGAGGGCAGATACGCAGTATTTT. Residues: CASSSGPSGRRADTQYF. V usage is TRBV11-2 and J usage is TRBJ2-3; 11 bases are a match to TRBD2. The ends lost 4 bases at V and 4 bases at J; junction bases unmatched: 10. Germline V lookup: CDR1 SGHAT, CDR2 FQNNGV. The CDR3 contains 17 residues.

The chain joins TRBV11-3 to TRBJ2-3, with D unresolved. CDR1 is SGHNT, CDR2 YENEEA, per germline. The CDR3 consists of 14 residues. V shed 3 bases and J shed 14 bases, with 21 bases lying between them. In DNA form, the CDR3 reads TGTGCCAGCAGCTTTCGAGACAAGGCTGAAAAGGTGTATTTT. Its protein product is CASSFRDKAEKVYF.

The chain combines TRBV23-1 with TRBJ1-4; 10 bases are shared with TRBD1. TRBV23-1 is assigned to the ORF class and has an uncertain function. CDR3 length equals 16 residues. V gave up 2 bases and J gave up 7 bases; unmatched junction bases: 7. The CDR3 DNA follows: TGCGCCAGCAGTCAACCTAGACAGGGGGCTCGTGAAAAACTGTTTTTT. Translated, it gives CASSQPRQGAREKLFF.